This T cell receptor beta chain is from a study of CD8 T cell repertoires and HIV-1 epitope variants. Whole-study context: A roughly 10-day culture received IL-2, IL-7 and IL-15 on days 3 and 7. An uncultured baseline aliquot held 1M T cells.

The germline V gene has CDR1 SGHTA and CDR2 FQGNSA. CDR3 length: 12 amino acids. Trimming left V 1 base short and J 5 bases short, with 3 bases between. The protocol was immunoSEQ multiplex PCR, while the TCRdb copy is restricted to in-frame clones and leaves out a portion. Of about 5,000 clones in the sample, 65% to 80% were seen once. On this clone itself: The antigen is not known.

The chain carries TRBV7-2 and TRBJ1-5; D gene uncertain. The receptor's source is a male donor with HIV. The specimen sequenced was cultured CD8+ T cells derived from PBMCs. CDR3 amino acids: CASSLDYQPQHF. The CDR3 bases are TGTGCCAGCAGCTTAGACTATCAGCCCCAGCATTTT.